This T cell receptor beta chain was identified in a study of blood T cell repertoires in COVID-19. Whole-study context: From the United States, Italy and Spain came samples of acute and convalescent COVID-19. Sources were T cells, B-cell-depleted T cells, or PBMCs; the material itself was cDNA or gDNA.

Germline V gives CDR1 MNHEY, CDR2 SMNVEV (reference sequence). The CDR3 has 14 residues. Unmatched junction bases numbered 4, after V lost 6 bases and J lost 2 bases. Authors' processing steps: Estimation of nucleated cell counts was performed using reference gene primer amplification. Assay: immunoSEQ multiplex PCR; the TCRdb copy retains only in-frame clones and omits some. The V and J calls and the clone size are those of that table, but D and trimming were determined from the DNA. This sample carries just over 15,000 clones, about 85% of them seen once, and the ten largest clones take approximately 51%.

The specimen sequenced was peripheral blood. The receptor comes from a man aged 55-75 years with acute or convalescent COVID-19. The gene calls are TRBV27 and TRBJ1-3; 7 nucleotides align to TRBD1. The CDR3 nucleotides read TGTGCCAGCAGACCCGGGACAGCTGGAAACACCATATATTTT. Translation: CASRPGTAGNTIYF.